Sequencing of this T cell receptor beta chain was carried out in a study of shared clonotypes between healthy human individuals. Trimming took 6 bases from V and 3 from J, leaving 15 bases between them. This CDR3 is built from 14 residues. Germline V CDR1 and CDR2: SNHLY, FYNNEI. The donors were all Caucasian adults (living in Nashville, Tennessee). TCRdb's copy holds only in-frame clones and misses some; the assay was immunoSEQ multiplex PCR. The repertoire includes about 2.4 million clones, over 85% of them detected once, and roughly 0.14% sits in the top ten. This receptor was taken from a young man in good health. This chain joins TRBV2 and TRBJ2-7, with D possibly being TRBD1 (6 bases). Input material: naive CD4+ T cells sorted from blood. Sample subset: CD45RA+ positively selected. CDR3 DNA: TGTGCCAGCAGCTCCTGGACAGAGTACTACGAGCAGTACTTC. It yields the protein CASSSWTEYYEQYF. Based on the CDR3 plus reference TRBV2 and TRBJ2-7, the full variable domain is EPEVTQTPSHQVTQMGQEVILRCVPISNHLYFYWYRQILGQKVEFLVSFYNNEISEKSEIFDDQFSVERPDGSNFTLKIRSTKLEDSAMYFCASSSWTEYYEQYFGPGTRLTVT.